This record covers a single T cell receptor (beta chain). Its antigen is undetermined. The protocol was immunoSEQ multiplex PCR, while the TCRdb copy is restricted to in-frame clones and leaves out a portion. The sample includes approximately 120,000 clones, 70% to 85% of them seen just once. This sample was taken from a study of T cell responses to AZD1222 COVID-19 vaccine. Broader study findings: A rise in Spike-specific TCR breadth and depth followed two AZD1222 doses. Donors, mostly white British, included more females; clonal diversity was possibly underestimated.

The CDR3 loop spans 13 amino acids. From germline, CDR1 is MNHEY and CDR2 SVGAGI. With 4 bases removed from V and 6 bases from J, the gap between germline ends came to 11 bases. This material consisted of peripheral blood, taken 28 days after the second AZD1222 dose. The sequence came from an adult who received the AZD1222 COVID-19 vaccine. This sequence joins TRBV6-5 and TRBJ2-3, with a possible D match to TRBD1 (6 bases). CDR3 nucleotide sequence: TGTGCCAGCAGTTGGGAGAGGGGGGATACGCAGTATTTT. It is translated as CASSWERGDTQYF.